This entry describes one T cell receptor (beta chain). Its specificity is unknown. This specimen comes from a study of T cell repertoires in cytomegalovirus infection. Study information: Both a matching HLA type and CMV infection were indicated by public TCR beta signatures.

CDR3 size: 15 residues. CDR1 MNHNY and CDR2 SVGAGI come from the germline V gene (reference sequence). Trimming at V came to 6 bases and at J to 6 bases, leaving 7 bases not matched to a gene. Overall study findings and caveats: Clonotype analysis showed dominance of the ex vivo response by HLA-C-restricted CMV-specific TCR beta clonotypes.

One entry per CDR3 protein results from TCRdb running MiXCR on the reads. The data contain roughly 990,000 distinct CDR3 sequences, approximately 31% of them singletons. The sample in question was cultured CD8+ T cells from PBMCs, obtained from culture after CMV antigen stimulation. The sequence was obtained from a human donor in good health (CMV status not recorded). Some clones in this sample may be carry-over from other donors' samples. This rearrangement joins TRBV6-6 to TRBJ2-1; 11 bases map to TRBD2. This CDR3 is CASSPLAGGGNEQFF. CDR3 DNA: TGTGCCAGCAGCCCCCTAGCGGGGGGAGGCAATGAGCAGTTCTTC.